Listed below are T cell receptor beta chains from one sample, sequenced in a study of blood T cell repertoires in COVID-19. TCRdb keeps only in-frame clones here, not all; method: immunoSEQ multiplex PCR. This table has 390,000 or so clones, around 89% appearing once. Specimen: peripheral blood. These receptors all come from a man between 18 and 29 years old with active or convalescent COVID-19. The CDR3 runs from the conserved cysteine through the conserved F or W.

TRBJ1-1	TRBV27	CASSLSLWTAGLSEAFF
TRBJ1-2	TRBV27	CASSIRTGDFSGYTF
TRBJ1-2	TRBV5-6	CASSAGDFYGYTF
TRBJ2-7	TRBV19	CASSIEGVSSYEQYF
TRBJ1-6	TRBV2	CASSDGTGNSPLHF
TRBJ2-2	TRBV5-5	CASRTGTGWTGELFF
TRBJ2-1	TRBV10-3	CAISEWEPYNEQFF
TRBJ2-3	TRBV7-3	CASSPGTFTDTQYF
TRBJ2-1	TRBV5-1	CASSGGQTYNEQFF
TRBJ1-6	TRBV11-2	CASSPSRDSNSPLHF
TRBJ2-3	TRBV7-8	CASSSFDLNTDTQYF
TRBJ2-7	TRBV12-3/TRBV12-4	CASRSTANYEQYF
TRBJ2-7	TRBV27	CASGSQGFWGEQYF
TRBJ1-3	TRBV28	CATNTGTGGISGNTIYF
TRBJ1-2	TRBV6-5	CASSYRDRGHNGYTF
TRBJ2-7	TRBV28	CAGGTSGRGKGYEQYF
TRBJ2-1	TRBV5-1	CASSPTWRRHNEQFF
TRBJ1-5	TRBV4-1	CASSQDWGGYQPQHF
TRBJ1-2	TRBV28	CASRGTGGADGYTF
TRBJ2-7	TRBV6-6	CASSYFIYEQYF
TRBJ2-7	TRBV7-9	CASSPFSGRKGYEQYF
TRBJ1-6	TRBV7-2	CASTILGGYNSPLHF
TRBJ2-7	TRBV11-2	CASTDRVLPTEQYF
TRBJ2-7	TRBV10-2	CASRLGTTGRLVEQYF
TRBJ2-1	TRBV28	CASSLLAGVNNEQFF
TRBJ2-7	TRBV4-3	CASSQIPQAAGEQYF
TRBJ1-2	TRBV4-3	CASSQDQGASYGYTF
TRBJ2-7	TRBV14	CASSPQGGPEQYF
TRBJ2-2	TRBV7-9	CASSPQGITGELFF
TRBJ2-2	TRBV7-9	CASSRMLAGGLTGELFF
TRBJ2-7	TRBV28	CASRPPPGQGEYEQYF
TRBJ1-2	TRBV7-9	CASRAAVNYGYTF
TRBJ2-7	TRBV11-3	CASSMTGTYEQYF
TRBJ1-4	TRBV14	CASSQRLSTNEKLFF
TRBJ1-1	TRBV4-2	CASSQAGGVDTEAFF
TRBJ1-3	TRBV3-1/TRBV3-2	CASRDRGSNGNTIYF
TRBJ2-5	TRBV12-3/TRBV12-4	CASTLTGAETQYF
TRBJ2-7	TRBV6-2/TRBV6-3	CASSPWTSLEVRYF
TRBJ2-1	TRBV11-3	CASSGSGNEQFF
TRBJ2-1	TRBV7-2	CASSYLDNEQFF
TRBJ2-2	TRBV6-5	CASSSGQLTTGELFF
TRBJ2-7	TRBV18	CASSSPDSSSYEQYF
TRBJ2-3	TRBV19	CASIGRTDTQYF
TRBJ1-1	TRBV7-6	CASSLALSGTSGLSTEAFF
TRBJ1-2	TRBV25-1	CASRLANYGYTF
TRBJ1-1	TRBV12-3/TRBV12-4	CASSFGDTEAFF
TRBJ2-2	TRBV4-3	CASSPDRQNTGELFF
TRBJ2-7	TRBV7-2	CASSRDRGGYEQYF
TRBJ1-1	TRBV6-5	CASLRQGWNTEAFF
TRBJ1-2	TRBV6-4	CASSDVPGGGWAGYTF
TRBJ2-5	TRBV15	CATGIEGAATQYF